The 22 T cell receptor beta chains listed next were all sequenced from one sample in a study of blood T cell repertoires in COVID-19 (dated by TCRdb to the early 2020s). Libraries were built with the immunoSEQ multiplex PCR assay. Here the immuneACCESS table is served through TCRdb, limited to in-frame sequences with V and J called. Missing clones are a known gap in these copies; in checked studies unresolved V genes cover under half, and the rest lacks a known reason. The sample profile shows nearly 250,000 clones; about 82% of them were found once. In total, the top ten clones hold about 6% of the sample. Specimen: peripheral blood. Receptors originate from a woman over 75 with COVID-19, enrolled during active disease.

This clone was seen a handful of times. The rearrangement uses TRBV7-2 and TRBJ1-5, with no clear D. The germline gives CDR1 SGHTA, CDR2 FQGNSA. V shed 2 bases and J shed 1 base, with 12 bases lying between them. The CDR3 covers 16 residues. Here the CDR3 DNA reads TGTGCCAGCAGCTTAAACACACCTCAGAGCAATCAGCCCCAGCATTTT. As protein: CASSLNTPQSNQPQHF.

This clone occurred a few times. The chain recombines TRBV5-6 with TRBJ1-1; maybe TRBD1 (5 bases). Trimming shortened V by 0 bases and J by 3 bases, and 15 bases separated the two germline ends. This CDR3 comprises 16 residues. Germline-derived CDR1 and CDR2 are SGHDT and YYEEEE. The chain's CDR3 is CASSLEGIQGYTEAFF. CDR3 in DNA: TGTGCCAGCAGCTTGGAAGGGATTCAGGGTTACACTGAAGCTTTCTTT.

This sequence joins TRBV11-1 and TRBJ2-3, with 8 bases matching TRBD1. This CDR3 comprises 15 residues. The J segment lost 3 bases and the V segment lost 5 bases, leaving 7 bases of the junction unmatched. Germline assignment: CDR1 SGHAT and CDR2 FQDESV (reference sequence). CDR3 sequence (DNA): TGTGCCAGCAGCCTGAGACAGGGGAGTACAGATACGCAGTATTTT. This encodes CASSLRQGSTDTQYF.

On this clone: One end of the junction varies from germline; a read error may be responsible. V usage is TRBV2 and J usage is TRBJ1-1; 9 nucleotides match TRBD1. CDR3 length equals 14 residues. The germline CDR1 and CDR2 sequences are SNHLY and FYNNEI. The CDR3 DNA reads as TGTGCCAGCAGCCTACAGGGGGCGAACTCTGAAGCTTTCTTT. This gives the protein CASSLQGANSEAFF.

This clone was counted a few times. The rearrangement uses TRBV7-8 and TRBJ1-5; D is unclear. CDR3 size: 12 residues. V was pared by 5 bases and J by 6 bases, with 8 bases between. Germline CDR1 reads SGHVS; CDR2 reads FQNEAQ. The CDR3 region is CASSPEGQPQHF. The CDR3 bases are TGTGCCAGCAGCCCCGAGGGTCAGCCCCAGCATTTT.

V is TRBV28 and J is TRBJ2-7; 10 positions match TRBD1. CDR1 is MDHEN and CDR2 is SYDVKM in the germline V gene. The CDR3 extends over 16 amino acids. V was pared by 5 bases and J by 1 base, with 8 bases of the junction left unmatched. CDR3 sequence: CASSGSGTGVSYEQYV. CDR3 sequence (DNA): TGTGCCAGCAGTGGATCCGGGACAGGGGTTTCCTACGAGCAGTACGTC.

The rearrangement links TRBV5-1 to TRBJ2-5, with 8 bases aligning to TRBD2. The CDR3 runs 16 residues. The germline CDR1 and CDR2 sequences are SGHRS and YFSETQ. Germline trimming cut 1 base from V and 1 base from J; bases unmatched to any gene: 6. CDR3 in amino acids: CASSLSGAGGQETQYF. The DNA for the CDR3 is TGCGCCAGCAGCTTGTCAGGGGCGGGAGGCCAAGAGACCCAGTACTTC.

A few counts support this clone. This chain joins TRBV19 and TRBJ1-4; D gene uncertain. CDR3 length equals 15 residues. Germline V gene data show CDR1 as LNHDA and CDR2 as SQIVND (reference sequence). V lost 4 bases, J lost 0 bases, and 9 bases lay in between. The CDR3 loop is CASSTEDATNEKLFF. CDR3 nucleotides: TGTGCCAGTAGTACCGAGGATGCAACTAATGAAAAACTGTTTTTT.

The genes are TRBV30 and TRBJ2-3; 9 bases are a match to TRBD1. The CDR3 has 13 residues. Germline CDR1 is GTSNPN and CDR2 is SVGIG (reference sequence). The junction had 6 bases not matched to a gene; V was cut back by 5 bases and J by 6 bases. CDR3 sequence reads: CAWSQGARDTQYF. In DNA form, the CDR3 reads TGTGCCTGGTCACAGGGGGCGCGGGATACGCAGTATTTT.

The chain combines TRBV11-2 with TRBJ1-2; unclear D gene. The CDR3 loop spans 14 amino acids. In germline, CDR1 is SGHAT, CDR2 FQNNGV. V lost 4 bases and J 2 bases, leaving 11 bases between the germline ends. Written as DNA, the CDR3 is TGTGCCAGCAGCTGGGAAGGCGGGAACTATGGCTACACCTTC. The encoded protein is CASSWEGGNYGYTF.

CDR3 coding DNA: TGTGCCATCAGTGAGTCAGGGGTCCCGACCTCTGGGGCCAACGTCCTGACTTTC. It yields the protein CAISESGVPTSGANVLTF. The chain combines TRBV10-3 with TRBJ2-6; D possibly corresponds to TRBD1 (5 bases). Trimming took off 0 bases at V and 0 bases at J, with 12 bases between the two ends. From germline, CDR1 is ENHRY and CDR2 SYGVKD. The CDR3 length is 18 residues.

The gene calls are TRBV28 and TRBJ2-5, with a possible D match to TRBD2 (7 bases). Germline CDR1 reads MDHEN; CDR2 reads SYDVKM. The CDR3 runs 14 residues. V lost 4 bases to trimming and J lost 8 bases, with 17 bases between them. CDR3 nucleotide sequence: TGTGCCAGCAGTTCTCGCGGGGGCTTGCGTACCCAGTACTTC. Its protein is CASSSRGGLRTQYF. The complete variable domain, with remaining parts taken from reference TRBV28 and TRBJ2-5, reads DVKVTQSSRYLVKRTGEKVFLECVQDMDHENMFWYRQDPGLGLRLIYFSYDVKMKEKGDIPEGYSVSREKKERFSLILESASTNQTSMYLCASSSRGGLRTQYFGPGTRLLVL.

The chain combines TRBV5-1 with TRBJ1-6; D unclear. Trimming pared 0 bases from V and 4 bases from J, leaving 11 bases between. The V gene's germline CDR1 is SGHRS and CDR2 YFSETQ. The CDR3 consists of 16 residues. The CDR3 bases are TGCGCCAGCAGCTTGGGTTCCGCGGGTTATAATTCACCCCTCCACTTT. This gives the protein CASSLGSAGYNSPLHF.

In this sample, this clone turned up once. The DNA of the CDR3 is TGCGCCAGCAGCCCAGGACAGGGGATTAATTCACCCCTCCACTTT. Protein product: CASSPGQGINSPLHF. The V and J genes are TRBV5-1 and TRBJ1-6; 9 bases are a match to TRBD1. The germline gives CDR1 SGHRS, CDR2 YFSETQ. J lost 6 bases, V lost 4 bases, and 5 bases had no gene match. The length of the CDR3 is 15 residues.

V is TRBV18 and J is TRBJ2-7, with 7 positions matching TRBD1. Unmatched junction bases numbered 9, after V lost 4 bases and J lost 3 bases. The CDR3 is 15 amino acids. Germline assignment: CDR1 KGHSH and CDR2 LQKENI. The CDR3 reads CASSRPLPGGYEQYV. CDR3 sequence (DNA): TGTGCCAGCTCACGACCACTTCCAGGGGGCTACGAGCAGTACGTC.

The chain couples TRBV3-1 (or the pseudogene TRBV3-2) to TRBJ1-2, with TRBD1 as a possible D gene (5 bases). The CDR3 contains 13 residues. Deletions cut 3 bases from V and 8 bases from J, with 13 bases between. The germline V gene has CDR1 LGHDT and CDR2 YNNKEL (reference sequence). Here the CDR3 DNA reads TGTGCCAGCAGCCAGGCGACAGCCCAGGGCTACACCTTC. This encodes CASSQATAQGYTF.

This clone has only one observation. The chain joins TRBV6-2 or TRBV6-3 to TRBJ1-5, with D hard to call. Germline CDR1 MNHEY, CDR2 SVGEGT. This CDR3 is built from 14 residues. The ends were cut back, 2 bases at V and 3 bases at J, with 8 bases in the middle. CDR3 bases: TGTGCCAGCAGTTACGGACTTAACAATCAGCCCCAGCATTTT. This sequence encodes CASSYGLNNQPQHF.

The V gene is TRBV6-4, the J gene TRBJ2-3; D may be TRBD1 (5 bases). The CDR3 covers 15 residues. Looked up from germline, CDR1 is MRHNA and CDR2 is SNTAGT. Trimming took 5 bases from V and 2 from J, leaving 14 bases between them. As DNA, the CDR3 is TGTGCCAGCAGTCTGCAGGGAAGGGACACAGATACGCAGTATTTT. It yields the protein CASSLQGRDTDTQYF.

The V gene is TRBV2, the J gene TRBJ2-1; 8 bases match TRBD2. The V segment lost 11 bases and the J segment 2 bases; nucleotides outside the gene matches: 8. The germline V gene has CDR1 SNHLY and CDR2 FYNNEI. The CDR3 runs to 14 residues. CDR3 sequence: CAAKNSGTYNEQFF. CDR3 bases: TGTGCCGCTAAAAATAGCGGGACCTACAATGAGCAGTTCTTC.

The V call is TRBV10-3, the J call TRBJ2-2; D gene uncertain. Per germline, CDR1 ENHRY and CDR2 SYGVKD. V dropped 5 bases and J dropped 0 bases, with 10 bases sitting between them. This CDR3 has 15 amino acids. Here the CDR3 DNA reads TGTGCCATCAGTCTAGGTGGCGCGAACACCGGGGAGCTGTTTTTT. Its protein is CAISLGGANTGELFF.

V usage is TRBV10-3 and J usage is TRBJ2-2; D is perhaps TRBD1 (5 bases). The CDR3 spans 13 residues. Trimming removed 4 bases from V and 8 bases from J, with 11 bases in between. Germline CDR1 and CDR2: ENHRY and SYGVKD. The CDR3 DNA follows: TGTGCCATCAGTGGGGGCCTTCAAGGGGAGCTGTTTTTT. Translated, it gives CAISGGLQGELFF.

This clone is a singleton in its sample. The J gene is TRBJ1-2, the V gene TRBV6-5; D unclear. The germline gives CDR1 MNHEY, CDR2 SVGAGI. V lost 2 bases and J 4 bases, leaving 11 bases between the germline ends. The CDR3 runs 14 residues. The CDR3: CASSYVAGVYGYTF. CDR3 coding DNA: TGTGCCAGCAGTTACGTCGCGGGTGTCTATGGCTACACCTTC.